This T cell receptor (beta chain) originates from a study of blood T cell repertoires in COVID-19. Study in general: T cells, B-cell-depleted T cells, or PBMCs supplied cDNA or gDNA.

Authors' analysis steps: Amplification of reference gene primers provided the estimated nucleated cell counts. Some clones are missing from TCRdb's copy, which holds only in-frame ones; the method was immunoSEQ multiplex PCR. V and J calls and clone size follow that table, whereas D and trimming were derived from the DNA. The sample carries just over 300,000 clones, around 91% recorded once. Residents of around 24 US areas, aged about 18 to 95 years, made up the participants. Either two negative PCRs, clearance, or symptom resolution qualified Cohort 3 donors as recovered. V gave up 7 bases and J gave up 3 bases; unmatched junction bases: 7. The germline gives CDR1 SGHDT, CDR2 YYEEEE. CDR3 length equals 13 residues.

This rearrangement joins TRBV5-6 to TRBJ2-7; 7 positions match TRBD1. The clonotype comes from a woman aged 40 to 50 who had recovered from COVID-19. The sample was PBMCs or T cells enriched from blood (not recorded which). The CDR3 bases are TGTGCCAGCGGCCCTCAGGGGGACTACGAGCAGTACTTC. It translates to CASGPQGDYEQYF. The whole variable domain, remainder taken from reference TRBV5-6 and TRBJ2-7, is DAGVTQSPTHLIKTRGQQVTLRCSPKSGHDTVSWYQQALGQGPQFIFQYYEEEERQRGNFPDRFSGHQFPNYSSELNVNALLLGDSALYLCASGPQGDYEQYFGPGTRLTVT.